The clone carrying this T cell receptor (beta chain) is termed medium-sized. Four subsets defined by PD-1 and/or TIGIT were sorted from live CD3+CD8+TCRalphabeta+ cells. TCR libraries were prepared from roughly 14 ng of total RNA with the QIAseq Immune Repertoire TCR panel. TCRdb re-called the reads with MiXCR, one entry per CDR3 protein. The sample includes 120 or so distinct CDR3 sequences, 6% to 6.5% of them seen just once. This specimen comes from a study of circulating CD8 cells and anti-PD-1 response in melanoma. J was trimmed by 5 bases and V by 4 bases; bases with no gene match: 9. The CDR3 has 16 residues. Germline CDR1 and CDR2: SGHDT and YYEEEE.

The chain employs TRBV5-6 and TRBJ2-7; TRBD2 agrees at 13 bases. The TCR originated in a human donor with melanoma. This specimen was CD8+ T cells from PBMCs, taken at baseline or after one month of anti-PD-1 therapy (not recorded which). The CDR3 DNA follows: TGTGCCAGCAGCCAAACTAGCGGGGGGGCCTGGGACGAGCAGTACTTC. It codes for CASSQTSGGAWDEQYF.